The entry below gives a single TCR beta chain sequence along with its context. Measured with immunoSEQ multiplex PCR; TCRdb has only the in-frame clones, and not every one. Of hundreds of thousands of clones in the sample, 87% were seen once. Each recovered donor of Cohort 3 presented with two negative PCRs, clearance, or symptom resolution. The data were taken from a study of blood T cell repertoires in COVID-19. Across the whole study: T cells, B-cell-depleted T cells, or PBMCs provided the cDNA or gDNA that served as material.

The germline V gene encodes CDR1 SGHTA and CDR2 FQGNSA. Trimming took off 5 bases at V and 4 bases at J, with 13 bases between the two ends. CDR3 length: 14 amino acids. The clonotype comes from a woman in her thirties or forties who had recovered from COVID-19. What was sequenced was PBMCs or T cells enriched from blood (not recorded which). The chain combines TRBV7-2 with TRBJ2-3; possible D gene TRBD2, 6 bases. The CDR3 coding sequence is TGTGCCAGCAGCCCCAGGGAGGTGGCAGATACGCAGTATTTT. Encoded protein: CASSPREVADTQYF.